The 7 T cell receptor beta chains listed next were all sequenced from one sample in a study of shared clonotypes between healthy human individuals. Some clones are missing from TCRdb's copy, which holds only in-frame ones; the method was immunoSEQ multiplex PCR. Of over a million clones in the sample, under 80% were seen once. The sequencing input was memory CD4+ T cells sorted from blood. Sample subset: CD45RA-negative fraction. These receptor sequences come from a man between 18 and 29 years old in good health.

The chain carries TRBV5-4 and TRBJ2-7; 8 nucleotides line up with TRBD1. Germline assignment: CDR1 SGHNT and CDR2 YYREEE (reference sequence). The trim removed 4 bases at V and 0 bases at J, leaving 6 bases unmatched. This CDR3 contains 15 residues. This CDR3 reads CASSTQGALSYEQYF. As DNA, the CDR3 is TGTGCCAGCAGCACGCAGGGGGCCCTCTCCTACGAGCAGTACTTC.

As to this clone: A read error is possible here, since a much larger clone lies one base away. The CDR3 nucleotides read TGTGCCAGCAGCTTTGGGCCCTACAATGAGCAGTTCTTC. This sequence encodes CASSFGPYNEQFF. This chain uses TRBV11-3 with TRBJ2-1; D not certain. This CDR3 has 13 residues. V was shortened by 3 bases and J by 2 bases, with 5 bases between the two germline ends. Germline V gene lookup returns CDR1 SGHNT and CDR2 YENEEA.

This rearrangement joins TRBV13 to TRBJ2-7; D is unresolved. The germline V gene encodes CDR1 PRHDT and CDR2 FYEKMQ (reference sequence). Trimming stripped 5 bases from V and 3 bases from J, with 8 bases between. This CDR3 has 12 amino acids. The CDR3 DNA reads as TGTGCCAGCAGCATCTTAAACTACGAGCAGTACTTC. This codes for CASSILNYEQYF.

The chain combines TRBV11-2 with TRBJ1-4; 9 bases align to TRBD1. The CDR3 is 14 residues long. Trimming at V came to 3 bases and at J to 6 bases, leaving 2 bases not matched to a gene. CDR1 is SGHAT, CDR2 FQNNGV, per germline. The chain's CDR3 is CASSFRQGDEKLFF. DNA for the CDR3: TGTGCCAGCAGCTTCCGACAGGGGGATGAAAAACTGTTTTTT.

The V call is TRBV7-9, the J call TRBJ1-2; D might be TRBD1 (5 bases). Germline V CDR1 and CDR2: SEHNR, FQNEAQ (reference sequence). There are 12 residues in the CDR3. Trimming pared 1 base from V and 7 bases from J, leaving 7 bases between. The DNA for the CDR3 is TGTGCCAGCAGCTTAGGGGGGTTTGGCTACACCTTC. Translation: CASSLGGFGYTF.

The sample holds a few counts of this clone. Other DNA sequences from this sample encode an identical CDR3 as well. The chain uses TRBV5-6 and TRBJ1-6, with TRBD1 as a possible D gene (6 bases). The ends were cut back, 0 bases at V and 7 bases at J, with 8 bases in the middle. Per the germline V gene, CDR1 is SGHDT and CDR2 is YYEEEE. CDR3 size: 14 residues. The CDR3 bases are TGTGCCAGCAGCTTGGGCAGGGGAAATTCACCCCTCCACTTT. The encoded protein is CASSLGRGNSPLHF.

This clone was observed a handful of times. This CDR3 is also generated by other DNA sequences in the sample. The rearrangement uses TRBV19 and TRBJ1-5; 7 bases align to TRBD1. J lost 7 bases, V lost 2 bases, and 2 bases had no gene match. The germline V gene has CDR1 LNHDA and CDR2 SQIVND (reference sequence). The CDR3 is made up of 13 amino acids. As DNA, the CDR3 is TGTGCCAGTAGTATAACAGGGGACCAGCCCCAGCATTTT. It is translated as CASSITGDQPQHF.